These 27 T cell receptor beta chains came from one sample sequenced in a study of shared clonotypes between healthy human individuals. Sequencing used immunoSEQ multiplex PCR; TCRdb keeps in-frame clones, though not all of them. This table has around 2.3 million clones, around 95% appearing once. The sequencing sample was made of naive CD4+ T cells sorted from blood. Stated subset: CD45RA+ positively selected. The receptors were sampled from a man between 18 and 29 years old in good health.

This chain connects TRBV6-6 to TRBJ2-7; 9 nucleotides match TRBD1. The CDR3 extends over 14 amino acids. The germline gives CDR1 MNHNY, CDR2 SVGAGI (reference sequence). Trimming removed 10 bases from V and 4 bases from J; junction bases left unmatched: 11. CDR3 sequence: CATKRTGGEYEQYF. The DNA for the CDR3 is TGTGCCACAAAGAGAACAGGGGGCGAGTACGAGCAGTACTTC.

The V and J genes are TRBV2 and TRBJ2-3; D is uncertain. The CDR3 consists of 15 residues. The V end was cut by 3 bases, the J end by 0 bases, with 10 bases between. Germline loops: CDR1 SNHLY, CDR2 FYNNEI. The CDR3 here is CASSEGMTSTDTQYF. As DNA, the CDR3 is TGTGCCAGCAGTGAGGGGATGACTAGCACAGATACGCAGTATTTT. Full variable domain (rest looked up from reference TRBV2 and TRBJ2-3): EPEVTQTPSHQVTQMGQEVILRCVPISNHLYFYWYRQILGQKVEFLVSFYNNEISEKSEIFDDQFSVERPDGSNFTLKIRSTKLEDSAMYFCASSEGMTSTDTQYFGPGTRLTVL.

The CDR3 coding sequence is TGTGCCAGCAGCGGCGGGGGGCTCTCCTACAATGAGCAGTTCTTC. Its translation: CASSGGGLSYNEQFF. The chain combines TRBV9 with TRBJ2-1, with 8 bases that match TRBD2. V was pared by 3 bases and J by 0 bases, with 2 bases of the junction left unmatched. Germline CDR1 and CDR2: SGDLS and YYNGEE. The CDR3 runs 15 residues.

This chain links TRBV27 with TRBJ2-7, with TRBD1 matching 9 bases. J was trimmed by 2 bases and V by 6 bases; bases with no gene match: 8. The CDR3 consists of 15 residues. Germline V CDR1 and CDR2: MNHEY, SMNVEV (reference sequence). In DNA, the CDR3 is TGTGCCAGCAGACTTATGGGGACAGGGACCTACGAGCAGTACTTC. Amino acids: CASRLMGTGTYEQYF.

This chain connects TRBV28 to TRBJ1-2; D remains ambiguous. The germline V gene has CDR1 MDHEN and CDR2 SYDVKM. V lost 5 bases and J lost 6, with 10 bases in between. The CDR3 is 12 amino acids. CDR3: CASSRQTDGYTF. In DNA, the CDR3 is TGTGCCAGCAGTAGGCAGACTGATGGCTACACCTTC.

CDR3 sequence: CASSLLEGLYEQYF. The DNA of the CDR3 is TGCGCCAGCAGCTTACTGGAGGGGCTCTACGAGCAGTACTTC. The chain joins TRBV5-1 to TRBJ2-7; D may be TRBD2 (6 bases). The CDR3 contains 14 residues. The germline V gene encodes CDR1 SGHRS and CDR2 YFSETQ. V was trimmed by 2 bases and J by 3 bases, leaving 12 bases between them.

The CDR3 spells CASSLGLSYNEQFF. The CDR3 DNA follows: TGTGCCAGCAGCTTGGGACTATCCTACAATGAGCAGTTCTTC. This rearrangement joins TRBV5-6 to TRBJ2-1; maybe TRBD2 (5 bases). Germline V CDR1 and CDR2: SGHDT, YYEEEE. The CDR3 spans 14 residues. Between the trimmed V and J ends, which lost 0 bases and 1 base, there was a span of 5 bases.

The chain has TRBV10-1 and TRBJ2-4, with 8 bases lining up with TRBD1. The germline V gene has CDR1 WNHNN and CDR2 SYGVQD (reference sequence). V gave up 6 bases and J gave up 5 bases; unmatched junction bases: 6. This CDR3 has 14 amino acids. The CDR3 DNA follows: TGCGCCAGCAGCTTAGACAGGGGCCAAAACATTCAGTACTTC. Protein product: CASSLDRGQNIQYF.

This rearrangement joins TRBV7-3 to TRBJ2-2, with 8 bases fitting TRBD1. CDR1 is SGHTA and CDR2 is FQGTGA in the germline V gene. Trimming at V came to 5 bases and at J to 8 bases, leaving 7 bases not matched to a gene. The CDR3 totals 14 residues. CDR3 sequence: CASSMGQAAGELFF. The DNA for the CDR3 is TGTGCCAGCAGCATGGGACAGGCCGCGGGGGAGCTGTTTTTT.

V and J are TRBV6-5 and TRBJ1-4; D possibly corresponds to TRBD1 (6 bases). V gave up 6 bases and J gave up 4 bases, with 15 bases separating them. This CDR3 is 15 amino acids long. Germline V gene data show CDR1 as MNHEY and CDR2 as SVGAGI. In nucleotides, the CDR3 is TGTGCCAGCAGCCGCGGCGGGACATTTAATGAAAAACTGTTTTTT. Residues: CASSRGGTFNEKLFF.

The count of this clone is one. J is TRBJ2-2 and V is TRBV6-1; D is unresolved. This CDR3 is 12 amino acids long. V was trimmed by 6 bases and J by 6 bases, leaving 8 bases between them. Germline V gene lookup returns CDR1 MNHNS and CDR2 SASEGT. This CDR3 is CASRLDPGELFF. DNA of the CDR3: TGTGCCAGCAGACTCGACCCCGGGGAGCTGTTTTTT.

The chain is built from TRBV19 and TRBJ2-6; tentative D call: TRBD2 (6 bases). CDR3 length: 17 residues. Germline CDR1 reads LNHDA; CDR2 reads SQIVND (reference sequence). Trimming shortened V by 7 bases and J by 3 bases, and 19 bases separated the two germline ends. Here the CDR3 DNA reads TGTGCCAGTATCGGCCAGGGAGGTTCGGGTGGGGCCAACGTCCTGACTTTC. Translated, it gives CASIGQGGSGGANVLTF.

The chain couples TRBV28 to TRBJ2-3; 8 positions match TRBD2. The V gene end was trimmed by 6 bases and the J gene end by 6 bases; junction bases not matched to a gene: 11. Germline CDR1 MDHEN, CDR2 SYDVKM. There are 15 residues in the CDR3. CDR3 amino acids: CASSAPRGGKDTQYF. CDR3 nucleotides: TGTGCCAGCAGCGCCCCCCGGGGGGGCAAGGATACGCAGTATTTT.

Concerning this clone: The same CDR3 can be traced to other DNA sequences in this sample. The genes are TRBV7-8 and TRBJ1-5; D possibly corresponds to TRBD1 (6 bases). V lost 5 bases and J lost 3, with 14 bases in between. There are 15 residues in the CDR3. CDR1 SGHVS and CDR2 FQNEAQ come from the germline V gene. CDR3 region: CASSLGGGSNQPQHF. The CDR3 DNA sequence: TGTGCCAGCAGCCTGGGGGGGGGCTCCAATCAGCCCCAGCATTTT.

The V call is TRBV19, the J call TRBJ2-2; 8 positions match TRBD1. This CDR3 contains 16 residues. With 7 bases clipped from V and 5 bases from J, the junction kept 12 bases outside the gene matches. In germline, CDR1 is LNHDA, CDR2 SQIVND (reference sequence). CDR3 protein: CASKFQGALLTGELFF. In DNA form, the CDR3 reads TGTGCCAGTAAATTTCAGGGGGCCTTGCTAACCGGGGAGCTGTTTTTT.

J is TRBJ1-2 and V is TRBV7-2; possible D gene TRBD1, 5 bases. The CDR3 sequence is 15 residues long. Per the germline V gene, CDR1 is SGHTA and CDR2 is FQGNSA. The V end was cut by 5 bases, the J end by 2 bases, with 15 bases between. DNA of the CDR3: TGTGCCAGCAGCAAAGGACAAGTCGAAAACTATGGCTACACCTTC. This gives the protein CASSKGQVENYGYTF.

CDR3 sequence (DNA): TGCGCCAGCAGCCAAGATCAGGGGGCGGGCATGAACACTGAAGCTTTCTTT. Encoded protein: CASSQDQGAGMNTEAFF. V gene TRBV4-3 combines with J gene TRBJ1-1; 8 nucleotides match TRBD1. After removal of 0 bases from V and 0 bases from J, the junction contained 6 bases not matched to a gene. The germline gives CDR1 LGHNA, CDR2 YSLEER. The CDR3 extends over 17 amino acids.

V is TRBV7-2 and J is TRBJ2-5, with 8 bases matching TRBD2. Germline V CDR1 and CDR2: SGHTA, FQGNSA. Germline trimming cut 4 bases from V and 2 bases from J; bases unmatched to any gene: 6. The CDR3 extends over 15 amino acids. CDR3 nucleotides: TGTGCCAGCAGCTCGATAGCGGGGCGGCAAGAGACCCAGTACTTC. Protein: CASSSIAGRQETQYF. The variable domain in full, completed from reference TRBV7-2 and TRBJ2-5, reads GAGVSQSPSNKVTEKGKDVELRCDPISGHTALYWYRQSLGQGLEFLIYFQGNSAPDKSGLPSDRFSAERTGGSVSTLTIQRTQQEDSAVYLCASSSIAGRQETQYFGPGTRLLVL.

This sequence joins TRBV2 and TRBJ2-4, with TRBD1 matching over 9 bases. The germline V gene has CDR1 SNHLY and CDR2 FYNNEI. Trimming removed 5 bases from V and 16 bases from J; junction bases left unmatched: 6. The CDR3 extends over 11 amino acids. DNA of the CDR3: TGTGCCAGCAGTACCGGGACAGGGCGCTACTTC. Protein: CASSTGTGRYF.

This clone was seen once. The chain employs TRBV14 and TRBJ2-2, with D perhaps matching TRBD1 (6 bases). Trimming stripped 2 bases from V and 4 bases from J, with 20 bases between. Germline V lookup: CDR1 SGHDN, CDR2 FVKESK. The CDR3 is 18 amino acids. The CDR3 coding sequence is TGTGCCAGCAGCCAACAGCTCGGTGGGGGACATAGCACCGGGGAGCTGTTTTTT. Translated: CASSQQLGGGHSTGELFF. The complete variable domain, with remaining parts taken from reference TRBV14 and TRBJ2-2, reads EAGVTQFPSHSVIEKGQTVTLRCDPISGHDNLYWYRRVMGKEIKFLLHFVKESKQDESGMPNNRFLAERTGGTYSTLKVQPAELEDSGVYFCASSQQLGGGHSTGELFFGEGSRLTVL.

A remark on this clone: The same CDR3 also results from other DNA sequences found in this sample. The chain uses TRBV29-1 and TRBJ2-7; no clear D. This CDR3 has 11 residues. Per germline, CDR1 SQVTM and CDR2 ANQGSEA. V lost 4 bases and J lost 3, with 7 bases in between. The CDR3 is CSVGRGYEQYF. In DNA, the CDR3 is TGCAGCGTTGGAAGAGGCTACGAGCAGTACTTC.

The genes are TRBV7-2 and TRBJ1-1; D is perhaps TRBD1 (5 bases). CDR3 length: 14 amino acids. Per germline, CDR1 SGHTA and CDR2 FQGNSA. V lost 10 bases, J lost 3 bases, and 18 bases lay in between. Here the CDR3 DNA reads TGTGCCACCTCAATAGGGGTGCCGGACACTGAAGCTTTCTTT. Protein: CATSIGVPDTEAFF.

This clone appeared once. The V call is TRBV30, the J call TRBJ1-5; D may be TRBD1 (6 bases). Between the trimmed V and J ends, which lost 5 bases and 3 bases, there was a span of 14 bases. Germline loops: CDR1 GTSNPN, CDR2 SVGIG (reference sequence). CDR3 size: 14 residues. CDR3 in DNA: TGTGCCTGGGGGGGCCTGGGAAACAATCAGCCCCAGCATTTT. Translated, it gives CAWGGLGNNQPQHF.

With regard to this clone: Other DNA variants within this sample encode the same CDR3. V gene TRBV7-9 combines with J gene TRBJ1-6; D remains unclear. The CDR3 runs to 12 residues. CDR1 and CDR2 (germline): SEHNR, FQNEAQ (reference sequence). The ends were cut back, 1 base at V and 10 bases at J, with 5 bases in the middle. The CDR3 DNA sequence: TGTGCCAGCAGCTTAGGGAGGTCACCCCTCCACTTT. Amino acid sequence: CASSLGRSPLHF.

V usage is TRBV30 and J usage is TRBJ2-1, with 8 bases that match TRBD2. The CDR3 runs 15 residues. J was trimmed by 6 bases and V by 2 bases; bases with no gene match: 9. Germline V gives CDR1 GTSNPN, CDR2 SVGIG (reference sequence). CDR3 protein: CAWSPSGLVFNEQFF. The CDR3 bases are TGTGCCTGGAGTCCCTCGGGACTAGTATTCAATGAGCAGTTCTTC.

With respect to this clone: Other DNA sequences in this specimen translate into the identical CDR3. This chain joins TRBV15 and TRBJ2-5, with unresolved D. The CDR3 totals 11 residues. CDR1 is LNHNV, CDR2 YYDKDF, per germline (reference sequence). V was cut by 5 bases and J by 1 base, with 2 bases left in between. CDR3 bases: TGTGCCACCAGCCGCCAAGAGACCCAGTACTTC. It is translated as CATSRQETQYF. The full variable domain, in which reference TRBV15 and TRBJ2-5 provide the parts outside the CDR3, is DAMVIQNPRYQVTQFGKPVTLSCSQTLNHNVMYWYQQKSSQAPKLLFHYYDKDFNNEADTPDNFQSRRPNTSFCFLDIRSPGLGDTAMYLCATSRQETQYFGPGTRLLVL.

The genes are TRBV7-2 and TRBJ1-1; no firm D call. Germline CDR1 and CDR2: SGHTA and FQGNSA. This CDR3 has 14 amino acids. V lost 3 bases and J lost 2, with 10 bases in between. In DNA form, the CDR3 reads TGTGCCAGCAGCTTTTTGGAGACTAACACTGAAGCTTTCTTT. Translating gives CASSFLETNTEAFF.